Below are 7 T cell receptor beta chains sequenced from a single sample in a study of regulatory T cells in long-lasting Graves disease. Arm-PCR of CDR3 regions and iRepertoire HTBI primers were the basis on which TCR beta libraries were built. MiXCR, run by TCRdb on the multiplex PCR reads, gives a single entry per CDR3 protein. The data show under 500,000 distinct CDR3 sequences, around 20% seen once. As to time point: persistent/refractory GD, antithyroid drugs over 5 years with positive TRAb. TCR sequences were obtained from RNA taken from PBMCs. This specimen was peripheral blood mononuclear cells (PBMCs), taken when the disease was refractory, from a patient treated with antithyroid drugs. These TCRs come from a female donor with Graves disease.

This clonotype was counted many times. The chain uses TRBV11-2 and TRBJ1-4, with D perhaps matching TRBD1 (5 bases). The CDR3 has 14 amino acids. The V end was cut by 5 bases, the J end by 1 base, with 8 bases between. Germline V gives CDR1 SGHAT, CDR2 FQNNGV. CDR3 region: CASSQGRTNEKLFF. DNA for the CDR3: TGTGCCAGCAGCCAGGGTAGAACTAATGAAAAACTGTTTTTT.

The V gene is TRBV30, the J gene TRBJ2-2, with 7 positions matching TRBD1. Trimming cost V 4 bases and J 2 bases; bases outside gene matches: 7. This CDR3 is built from 15 residues. Germline V gene data show CDR1 as GTSNPN and CDR2 as SVGIG (reference sequence). The CDR3 region is CAWTSGQINTGELFF. The CDR3 DNA is TGTGCCTGGACATCGGGACAGATCAACACCGGGGAGCTGTTTTTT.

V gene TRBV25-1 combines with J gene TRBJ1-5, with D maybe TRBD1 (6 bases). This CDR3 comprises 14 residues. Trimming removed 8 bases from V and 5 bases from J, with 16 bases in between. CDR1 is MGHDK, CDR2 SYGVNS, per germline. CDR3 in amino acids: CASGRGGRDQPQHF. DNA of the CDR3: TGTGCCAGCGGCAGAGGGGGGAGGGATCAGCCCCAGCATTTT.

This chain uses TRBV7-2 with TRBJ1-2; D ambiguous. The germline V gene encodes CDR1 SGHTA and CDR2 FQGNSA. This CDR3 comprises 12 residues. Deletions cut 3 bases from V and 8 bases from J, with 10 bases between. The CDR3: CASSFRAGGYTF. The CDR3 DNA reads as TGTGCCAGCAGCTTTAGGGCCGGGGGCTACACCTTC. Full variable domain (missing parts from reference TRBV7-2 and TRBJ1-2): GAGVSQSPSNKVTEKGKDVELRCDPISGHTALYWYRQSLGQGLEFLIYFQGNSAPDKSGLPSDRFSAERTGGSVSTLTIQRTQQEDSAVYLCASSFRAGGYTFGSGTRLTVV.

This clonotype was counted at least ten times. The chain uses TRBV6-1 and TRBJ1-4; 8 nucleotides match TRBD1. The CDR3 extends over 20 amino acids. Germline V lookup: CDR1 MNHNS, CDR2 SASEGT. V shed 7 bases and J 4 bases; nucleotides not matched to a gene: 23. Written as DNA, the CDR3 is TGTGCCAGCACCTCCGCCAATGGGACAGGTGACCTCATGGGTAATGAAAAACTGTTTTTT. Translating gives CASTSANGTGDLMGNEKLFF.

This clonotype was observed a handful of times. CDR3 nucleotide sequence: TGTGCCAGTAGTCGCCGGGACAGTATCACTGAAGCTTTCTTT. This gives the protein CASSRRDSITEAFF. The chain links TRBV19 to TRBJ1-1; 7 nucleotides line up with TRBD1. V dropped 5 bases and J dropped 4; count of bases not matched to a gene: 7. Germline CDR1 reads LNHDA; CDR2 reads SQIVND (reference sequence). This CDR3 has 14 residues.

This clonotype was detected a few times. This rearrangement joins TRBV20-1 to TRBJ2-7, with 7 positions matching TRBD2. Trimming cost V 0 bases and J 0 bases; bases outside gene matches: 5. CDR3 length: 15 amino acids. CDR1 and CDR2 (germline): DFQATT, SNEGSKA (reference sequence). CDR3 region: CSARETSTASYEQYF. The DNA of the CDR3 is TGCAGTGCTAGAGAGACTAGCACCGCCTCCTACGAGCAGTACTTC.